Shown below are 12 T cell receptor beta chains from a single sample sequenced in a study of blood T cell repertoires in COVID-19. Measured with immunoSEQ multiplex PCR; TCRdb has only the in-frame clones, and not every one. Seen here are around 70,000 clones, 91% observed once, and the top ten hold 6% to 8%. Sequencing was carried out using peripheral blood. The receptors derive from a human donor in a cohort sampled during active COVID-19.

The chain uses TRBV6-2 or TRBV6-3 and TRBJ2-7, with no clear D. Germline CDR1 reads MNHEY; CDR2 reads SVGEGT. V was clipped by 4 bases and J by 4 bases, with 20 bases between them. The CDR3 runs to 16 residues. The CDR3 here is CASSFTPLTLWYEQYF. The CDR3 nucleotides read TGTGCCAGCAGTTTTACGCCTCTAACGTTATGGTACGAGCAGTACTTC.

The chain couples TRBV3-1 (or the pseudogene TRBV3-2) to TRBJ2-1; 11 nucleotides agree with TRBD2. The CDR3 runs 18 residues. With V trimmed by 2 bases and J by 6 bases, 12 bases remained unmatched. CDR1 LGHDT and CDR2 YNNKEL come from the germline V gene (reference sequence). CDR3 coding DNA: TGTGCCAGCAGCCAATGGGGGGTGCGACTAGCGGGGTCCAATGAGCAGTTCTTC. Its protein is CASSQWGVRLAGSNEQFF.

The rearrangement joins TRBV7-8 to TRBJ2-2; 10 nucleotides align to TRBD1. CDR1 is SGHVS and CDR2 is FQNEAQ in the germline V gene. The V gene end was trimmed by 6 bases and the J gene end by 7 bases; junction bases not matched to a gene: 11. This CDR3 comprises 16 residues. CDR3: CASSGIRQGANGELFF. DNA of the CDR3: TGTGCCAGCAGTGGTATCCGACAGGGGGCGAACGGGGAGCTGTTTTTT.

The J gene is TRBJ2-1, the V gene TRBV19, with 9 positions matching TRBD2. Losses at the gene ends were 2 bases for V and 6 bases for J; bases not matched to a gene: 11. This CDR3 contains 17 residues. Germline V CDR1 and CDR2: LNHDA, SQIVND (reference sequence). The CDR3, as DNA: TGTGCCAGTAGTATACTTGACGGCGGGAGGGCCGGCAATGAGCAGTTCTTC. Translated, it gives CASSILDGGRAGNEQFF.

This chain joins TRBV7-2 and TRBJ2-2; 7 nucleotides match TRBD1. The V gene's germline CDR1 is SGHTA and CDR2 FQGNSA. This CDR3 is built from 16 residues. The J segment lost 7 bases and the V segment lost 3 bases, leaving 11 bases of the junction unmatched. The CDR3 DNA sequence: TGTGCCAGCAGCTTGGCGACAGGGAGACGGGTCGGGGAGCTGTTTTTT. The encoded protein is CASSLATGRRVGELFF.

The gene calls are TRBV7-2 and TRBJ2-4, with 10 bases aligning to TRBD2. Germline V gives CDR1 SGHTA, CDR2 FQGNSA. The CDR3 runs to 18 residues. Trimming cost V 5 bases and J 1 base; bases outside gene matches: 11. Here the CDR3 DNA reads TGTGCCAGCAGCCCCCGATCTAGCGGGGGTTGGGCCAAAAACATTCAGTACTTC. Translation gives CASSPRSSGGWAKNIQYF.

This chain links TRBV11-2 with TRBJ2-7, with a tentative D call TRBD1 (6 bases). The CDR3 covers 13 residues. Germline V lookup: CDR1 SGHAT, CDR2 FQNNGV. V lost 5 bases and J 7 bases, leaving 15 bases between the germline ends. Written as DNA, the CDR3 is TGTGCCAGCAGCCTCCGACAGGTCTGGGAGCAGTACTTC. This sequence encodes CASSLRQVWEQYF.

This chain's CDR3 is CASSPYLIEGQETQYF. In DNA form, the CDR3 reads TGTGCCAGCAGCCCATATTTGATTGAGGGCCAAGAGACCCAGTACTTC. This chain uses TRBV21-1 with TRBJ2-5; TRBD2, as called in the table, went unchecked against the DNA. TRBV21-1 is termed a pseudogene. The CDR3 is made up of 16 amino acids.

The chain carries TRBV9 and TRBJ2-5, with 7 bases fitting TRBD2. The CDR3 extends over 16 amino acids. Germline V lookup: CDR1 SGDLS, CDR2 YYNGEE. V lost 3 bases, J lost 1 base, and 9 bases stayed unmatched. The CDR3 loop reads CASSAARGGGQETQYF. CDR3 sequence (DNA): TGTGCCAGCAGCGCCGCACGTGGGGGGGGCCAAGAGACCCAGTACTTC.

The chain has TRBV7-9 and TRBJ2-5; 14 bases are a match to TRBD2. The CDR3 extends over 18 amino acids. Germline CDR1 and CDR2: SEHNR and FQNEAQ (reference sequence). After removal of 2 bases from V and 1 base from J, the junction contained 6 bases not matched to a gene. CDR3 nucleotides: TGTGCCAGCAGCTTAAGGACTAGCGGGGGGAGCCGCCAAGAGACCCAGTACTTC. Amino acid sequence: CASSLRTSGGSRQETQYF.

CDR3 coding DNA: TGTGCCAGCAGCTCTACCGTGGGCTATCGGTACCCAGATACGCAGTATTTT. It is translated as CASSSTVGYRYPDTQYF. The genes are TRBV11-2 and TRBJ2-3; the D is unclear. Germline V gives CDR1 SGHAT, CDR2 FQNNGV. This CDR3 region has 17 residues. V dropped 4 bases and J dropped 4 bases, with 21 bases sitting between them.

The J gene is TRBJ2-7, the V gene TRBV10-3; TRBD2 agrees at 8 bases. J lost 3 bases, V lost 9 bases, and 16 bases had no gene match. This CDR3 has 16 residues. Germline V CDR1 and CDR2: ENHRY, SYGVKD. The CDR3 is CAMSKAGATDHYEQYF. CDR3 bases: TGTGCCATGAGCAAAGCGGGGGCCACCGACCACTACGAGCAGTACTTC.